What follows are 14 T cell receptor beta chains derived from one specimen sequenced in a study of CD8 T cells in Susac syndrome (dated by TCRdb to the late 2010s). Libraries were made using the immunoSEQ multiplex PCR assay. RNA was extracted using the RNeasy kit, and roughly 0.5 to 1 ug of the RNA was reverse transcribed with random hexamers. The public sequencing data were trimmed at Q25 with fastp and processed into clonotypes with MiXCR by TCRdb, which kept only in-frame beta chains. Here each entry gathers all rows of one CDR3 protein and keeps the most common genes and DNA. The sample table contains around 200,000 distinct CDR3 sequences; only one count was recorded for approximately 95% of them. The ten largest clones add up to approximately 0.094% of the sample. The sample was CD4+ T cells from PBMCs. The receptors shown here come from a human donor in good health.

This chain links TRBV3-1 with TRBJ2-7; D is unresolved. The V gene lost 4 bases and the J gene lost 2 bases, with 15 bases spanning the gap. Germline assignment: CDR1 LGHDT and CDR2 YNNKEL (reference sequence). CDR3 length: 15 amino acids. The CDR3, as DNA: TGTGCCAGCAGCCCGGTCGGCGGCGGAACCTACGAGCAGTACTTC. It encodes CASSPVGGGTYEQYF.

The V gene is TRBV7-2, the J gene TRBJ1-5; a weak D match, TRBD1 (6 bases). The V gene lost 5 bases and the J gene lost 7 bases, with 15 bases spanning the gap. This CDR3 region has 14 residues. From germline, CDR1 is SGHTA and CDR2 FQGNSA. This CDR3 is CASSQQGVGQPQHF. The DNA of the CDR3 is TGTGCCAGCAGCCAACAGGGCGTTGGGCAGCCCCAGCATTTT. The whole variable domain, remainder taken from reference TRBV7-2 and TRBJ1-5, is GAGVSQSPSNKVTEKGKDVELRCDPISGHTALYWYRQSLGQGLEFLIYFQGNSAPDKSGLPSDRFSAERTGGSVSTLTIQRTQQEDSAVYLCASSQQGVGQPQHFGDGTRLSIL.

The CDR3: CAWNILLVTDTQYF. The CDR3 DNA follows: TGTGCCTGGAATATCCTCCTAGTCACAGATACGCAGTATTTT. The chain joins TRBV30 to TRBJ2-3; D ambiguous. Germline CDR1 reads GTSNPN; CDR2 reads SVGIG (reference sequence). V shed 4 bases and J shed 2 bases, with 13 bases lying between them. The CDR3 is made up of 14 amino acids.

The rearrangement links TRBV7-2 to TRBJ2-7; tentatively, D is TRBD1 (5 bases). The length of the CDR3 is 15 residues. Germline V CDR1 and CDR2: SGHTA, FQGNSA. The ends were cut back, 0 bases at V and 3 bases at J, with 12 bases in the middle. CDR3 sequence (DNA): TGTGCCAGCAGCTTAGCGGCGACAGCAGACTACGAGCAGTACTTC. It specifies CASSLAATADYEQYF.

The rearrangement uses TRBV5-4 and TRBJ1-2, with D unresolved. This CDR3 comprises 15 residues. Per germline, CDR1 SGHNT and CDR2 YYREEE (reference sequence). Between the trimmed V and J ends, which lost 0 bases and 5 bases, there was a span of 14 bases. CDR3 loop: CASSLAAGVRYGYTF. CDR3 nucleotide sequence: TGTGCCAGCAGCTTGGCGGCAGGCGTTCGGTATGGCTACACCTTC.

The chain combines TRBV3-1 with TRBJ1-1, with a possible D match to TRBD1 (6 bases). Trimming took off 1 base at V and 8 bases at J, with 14 bases between the two ends. In germline, CDR1 is LGHDT, CDR2 YNNKEL (reference sequence). CDR3 size: 14 residues. CDR3 sequence: CASSQAGGGEEAFF. Here the CDR3 DNA reads TGTGCCAGCAGCCAAGCAGGCGGGGGCGAGGAAGCTTTCTTT.

J is TRBJ2-7 and V is TRBV28, with D perhaps matching TRBD1 (7 bases). Germline CDR1 and CDR2: MDHEN and SYDVKM. The CDR3 consists of 15 residues. V gave up 6 bases and J gave up 1 base, with 16 bases separating them. The chain's CDR3 is CASRKEGQRSYEQYF. Here the CDR3 DNA reads TGTGCCAGCAGGAAGGAGGGACAGCGATCCTACGAGCAGTACTTC.

The chain employs TRBV7-9 and TRBJ1-1; no clear D. The CDR3 sequence is 12 residues long. The V gene's germline CDR1 is SEHNR and CDR2 FQNEAQ (reference sequence). The V end was cut by 4 bases, the J end by 6 bases, with 9 bases between. This CDR3 is CASSYISAEAFF. The CDR3 nucleotides are TGTGCCAGCAGCTACATTTCGGCTGAAGCTTTCTTT.

The chain combines TRBV5-1 with TRBJ2-1; D is perhaps TRBD2 (5 bases). V was pared by 7 bases and J by 0 bases, with 17 bases between. Germline assignment: CDR1 SGHRS and CDR2 YFSETQ. The CDR3 has 16 residues. The CDR3 DNA reads as TGCGCCAGCGTCAGCGGTCCTGGTGCCTCCTACAATGAGCAGTTCTTC. Translated: CASVSGPGASYNEQFF.

V is TRBV3-1 and J is TRBJ1-2; TRBD1 matches 7 bases. CDR1 and CDR2 (germline): LGHDT, YNNKEL (reference sequence). CDR3 length: 13 amino acids. Unmatched junction bases numbered 1, after V lost 0 bases and J lost 6 bases. CDR3 nucleotide sequence: TGTGCCAGCAGCCAAGATGGGACAGATGGCTACACCTTC. Its translation: CASSQDGTDGYTF.

This sequence joins TRBV12-3 or TRBV12-4 and TRBJ2-3; 8 positions match TRBD2. Losses at the gene ends were 7 bases for V and 6 bases for J; bases not matched to a gene: 9. The CDR3 spans 14 residues. In DNA, the CDR3 is TGTGCCAGCACCACGGGACTAGACGGGGATACGCAGTATTTT. Translation gives CASTTGLDGDTQYF.

This clonotype was picked up a small number of times. This chain uses TRBV9 with TRBJ2-5; 12 nucleotides agree with TRBD2. The germline V gene has CDR1 SGDLS and CDR2 YYNGEE. Trimming took 5 bases from V and 5 from J; bases not matched to a gene: 4. The CDR3 spans 14 residues. CDR3 amino acids: CASSAGLAGETQYF. The DNA of the CDR3 is TGTGCCAGCAGTGCCGGACTAGCGGGGGAGACCCAGTACTTC.

The V gene is TRBV7-9, the J gene TRBJ1-2; D is possibly TRBD1 (5 bases). This CDR3 comprises 13 residues. Trimming pared 3 bases from V and 4 bases from J, leaving 9 bases between. The germline CDR1 and CDR2 sequences are SEHNR and FQNEAQ (reference sequence). This CDR3 reads CASSFSGTYGYTF. The CDR3 nucleotides read TGTGCCAGCAGCTTTTCAGGGACCTATGGCTACACCTTC.

The chain carries TRBV24-1 and TRBJ2-3, with TRBD1 as a possible D gene (5 bases). CDR1 KGHDR and CDR2 SFDVKD come from the germline V gene. This CDR3 has 11 residues. V was cut by 9 bases and J by 4 bases, with 7 bases left in between. Written as DNA, the CDR3 is TGTGCCACCCAGGGCGCAGATACGCAGTATTTT. As protein: CATQGADTQYF.